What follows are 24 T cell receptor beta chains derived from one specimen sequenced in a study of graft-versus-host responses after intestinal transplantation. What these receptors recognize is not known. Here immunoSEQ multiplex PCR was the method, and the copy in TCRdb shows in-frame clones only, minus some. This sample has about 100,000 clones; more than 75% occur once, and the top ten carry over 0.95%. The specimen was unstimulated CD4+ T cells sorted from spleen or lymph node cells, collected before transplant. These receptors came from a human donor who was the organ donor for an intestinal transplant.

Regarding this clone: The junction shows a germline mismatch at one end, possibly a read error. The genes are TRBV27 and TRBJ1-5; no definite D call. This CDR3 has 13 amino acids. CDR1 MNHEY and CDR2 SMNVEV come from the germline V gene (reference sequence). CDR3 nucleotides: TGTGCCAGCAGGAAACAGAACAATCGGCCCCAGCATTTT. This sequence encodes CASRKQNNRPQHF.

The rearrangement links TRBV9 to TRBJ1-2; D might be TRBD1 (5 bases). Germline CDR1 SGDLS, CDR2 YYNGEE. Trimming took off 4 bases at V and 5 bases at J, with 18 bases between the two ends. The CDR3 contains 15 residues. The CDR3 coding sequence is TGTGCCAGCAGCCACGGCTCCGGGACGGATTATGGCTACACCTTC. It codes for CASSHGSGTDYGYTF.

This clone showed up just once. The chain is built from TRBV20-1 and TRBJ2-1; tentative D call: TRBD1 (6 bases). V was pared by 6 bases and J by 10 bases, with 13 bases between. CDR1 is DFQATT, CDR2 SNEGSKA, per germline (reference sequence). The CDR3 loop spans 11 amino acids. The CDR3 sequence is CSALRGYEQFF. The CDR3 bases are TGCAGTGCCCTGAGGGGGTACGAGCAGTTCTTC.

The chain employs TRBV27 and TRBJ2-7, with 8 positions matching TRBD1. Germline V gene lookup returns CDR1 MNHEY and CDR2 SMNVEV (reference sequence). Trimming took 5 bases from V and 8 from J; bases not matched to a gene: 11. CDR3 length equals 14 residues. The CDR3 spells CASSPPGQAAKQYF. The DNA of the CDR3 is TGTGCCAGCAGTCCGCCGGGACAGGCAGCCAAGCAGTACTTC.

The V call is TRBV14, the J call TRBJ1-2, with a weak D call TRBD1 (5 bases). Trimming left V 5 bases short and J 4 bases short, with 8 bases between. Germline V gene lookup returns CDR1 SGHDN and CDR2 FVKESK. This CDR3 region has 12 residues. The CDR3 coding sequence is TGTGCCAGCAGCTTCGACAGCTATGGCTACACCTTC. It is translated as CASSFDSYGYTF.

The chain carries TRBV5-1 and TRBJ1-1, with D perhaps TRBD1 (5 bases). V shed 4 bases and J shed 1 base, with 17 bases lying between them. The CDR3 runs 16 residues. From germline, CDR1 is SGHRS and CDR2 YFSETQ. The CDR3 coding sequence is TGCGCCAGCAGCCTAGGTGCAGGGCTTGGGAACACTGAAGCTTTCTTT. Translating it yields CASSLGAGLGNTEAFF.

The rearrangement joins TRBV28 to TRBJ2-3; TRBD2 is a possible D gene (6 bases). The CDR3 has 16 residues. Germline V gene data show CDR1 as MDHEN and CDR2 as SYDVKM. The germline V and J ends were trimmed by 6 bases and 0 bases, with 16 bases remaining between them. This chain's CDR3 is CASSPPPGTSTDTQYF. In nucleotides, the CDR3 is TGTGCCAGCAGCCCCCCCCCGGGGACTAGCACAGATACGCAGTATTTT.

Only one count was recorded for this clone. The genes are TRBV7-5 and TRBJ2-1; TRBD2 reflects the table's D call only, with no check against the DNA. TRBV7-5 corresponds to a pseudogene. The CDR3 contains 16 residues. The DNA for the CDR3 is TGTGTCAGAAGCCATTCGACTAGCGGGGGGATCGATGAGCAGTTCTTC. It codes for CVRSHSTSGGIDEQFF.

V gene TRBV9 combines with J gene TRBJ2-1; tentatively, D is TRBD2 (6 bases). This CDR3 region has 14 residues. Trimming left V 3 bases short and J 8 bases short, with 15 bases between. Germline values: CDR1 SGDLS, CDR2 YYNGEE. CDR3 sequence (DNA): TGTGCCAGCAGCGGAACTAGCCTTATCGATGAGCAGTTCTTC. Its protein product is CASSGTSLIDEQFF.

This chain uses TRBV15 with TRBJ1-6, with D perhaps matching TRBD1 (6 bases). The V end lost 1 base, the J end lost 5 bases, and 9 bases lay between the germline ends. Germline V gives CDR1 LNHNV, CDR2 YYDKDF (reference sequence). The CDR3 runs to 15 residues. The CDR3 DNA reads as TGTGCCACCAGCAGAGGGGGGGCCGATAATTCACCCCTCCACTTT. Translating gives CATSRGGADNSPLHF.

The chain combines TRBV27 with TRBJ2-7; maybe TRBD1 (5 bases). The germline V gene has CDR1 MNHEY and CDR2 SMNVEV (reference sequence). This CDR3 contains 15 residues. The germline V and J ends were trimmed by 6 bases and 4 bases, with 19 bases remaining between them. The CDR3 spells CASSGLGAAPYEQYF. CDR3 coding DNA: TGTGCCAGCAGCGGTCTTGGGGCCGCGCCGTACGAGCAGTACTTC.

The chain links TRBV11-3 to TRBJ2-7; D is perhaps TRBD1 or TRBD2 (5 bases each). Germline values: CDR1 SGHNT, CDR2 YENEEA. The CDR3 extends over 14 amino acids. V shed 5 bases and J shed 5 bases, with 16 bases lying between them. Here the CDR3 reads CASSLGTGFHEQYF. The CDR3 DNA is TGTGCCAGCAGCCTAGGGACCGGCTTTCACGAGCAGTACTTC.

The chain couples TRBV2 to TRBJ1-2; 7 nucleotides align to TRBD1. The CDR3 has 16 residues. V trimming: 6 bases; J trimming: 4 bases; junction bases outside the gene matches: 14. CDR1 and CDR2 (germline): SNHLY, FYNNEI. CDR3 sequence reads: CASSLGLTGTSYGYTF. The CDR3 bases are TGTGCCAGCAGCCTAGGCTTGACAGGGACTAGCTATGGCTACACCTTC.

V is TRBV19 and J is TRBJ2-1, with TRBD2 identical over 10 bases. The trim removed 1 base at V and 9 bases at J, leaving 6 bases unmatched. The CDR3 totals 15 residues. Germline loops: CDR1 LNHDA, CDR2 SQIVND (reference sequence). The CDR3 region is CASSIVSGGDFEQFF. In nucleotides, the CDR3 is TGTGCCAGTAGTATAGTCAGCGGGGGGGACTTTGAGCAGTTCTTC.

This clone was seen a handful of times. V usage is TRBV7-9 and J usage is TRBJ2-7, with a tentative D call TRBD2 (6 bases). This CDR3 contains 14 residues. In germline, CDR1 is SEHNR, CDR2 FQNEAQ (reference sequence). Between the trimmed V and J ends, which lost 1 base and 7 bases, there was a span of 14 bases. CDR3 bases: TGTGCCAGCAGCTTAGATGCGGGATCGGCAGAGCAGTACTTC. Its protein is CASSLDAGSAEQYF. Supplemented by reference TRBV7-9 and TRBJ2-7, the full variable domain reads DTGVSQNPRHKITKRGQNVTFRCDPISEHNRLYWYRQTLGQGPEFLTYFQNEAQLEKSRLLSDRFSAERPKGSFSTLEIQRTEQGDSAMYLCASSLDAGSAEQYFGPGTRLTVT.

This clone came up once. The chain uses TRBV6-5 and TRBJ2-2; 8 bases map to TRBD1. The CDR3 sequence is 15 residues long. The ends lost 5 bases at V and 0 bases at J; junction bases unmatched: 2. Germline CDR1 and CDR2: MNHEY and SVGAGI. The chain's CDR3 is CASSPGGANTGELFF. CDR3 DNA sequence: TGTGCCAGCAGTCCAGGGGGCGCGAACACCGGGGAGCTGTTTTTT.

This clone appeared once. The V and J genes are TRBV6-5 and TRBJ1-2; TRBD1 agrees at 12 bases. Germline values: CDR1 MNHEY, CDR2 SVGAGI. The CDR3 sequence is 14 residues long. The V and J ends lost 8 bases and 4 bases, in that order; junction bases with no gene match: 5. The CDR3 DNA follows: TGTGCCAGCCGCGGGACAGGGGGCAGCTATGGCTACACCTTC. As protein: CASRGTGGSYGYTF.

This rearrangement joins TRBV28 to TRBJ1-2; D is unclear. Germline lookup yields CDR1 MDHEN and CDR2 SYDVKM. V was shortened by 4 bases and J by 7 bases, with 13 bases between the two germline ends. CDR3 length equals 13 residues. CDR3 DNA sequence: TGTGCCAGCAGTTCCCGGACTCCAGCTGGCTACACCTTC. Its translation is CASSSRTPAGYTF.

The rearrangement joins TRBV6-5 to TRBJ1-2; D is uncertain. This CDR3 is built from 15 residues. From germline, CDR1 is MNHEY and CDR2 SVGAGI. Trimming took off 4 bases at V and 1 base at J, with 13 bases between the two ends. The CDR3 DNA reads TGTGCCAGCAGTTTGTTGGGTTGGGGTAACTATGGCTACACCTTC. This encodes CASSLLGWGNYGYTF.

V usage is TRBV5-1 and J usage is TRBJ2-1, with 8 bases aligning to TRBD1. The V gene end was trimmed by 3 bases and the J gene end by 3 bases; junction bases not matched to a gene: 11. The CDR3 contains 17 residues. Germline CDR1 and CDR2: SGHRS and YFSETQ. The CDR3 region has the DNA TGCGCCAGCAGCTCCGGACAGGGCAGTTTAAACTACAATGAGCAGTTCTTC. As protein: CASSSGQGSLNYNEQFF.

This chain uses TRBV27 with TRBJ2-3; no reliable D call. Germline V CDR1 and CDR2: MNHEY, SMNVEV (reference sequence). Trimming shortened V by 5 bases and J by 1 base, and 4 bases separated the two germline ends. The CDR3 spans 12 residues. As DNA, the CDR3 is TGTGCCAGCAGTCCCCGCACAGATACGCAGTATTTT. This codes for CASSPRTDTQYF.

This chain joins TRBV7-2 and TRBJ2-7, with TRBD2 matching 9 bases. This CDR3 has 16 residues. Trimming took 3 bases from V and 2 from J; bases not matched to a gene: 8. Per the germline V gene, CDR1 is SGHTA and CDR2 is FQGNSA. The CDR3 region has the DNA TGTGCCAGCAGCTTCGTAGCGGGGGCGAATACCTACGAGCAGTACTTC. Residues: CASSFVAGANTYEQYF.

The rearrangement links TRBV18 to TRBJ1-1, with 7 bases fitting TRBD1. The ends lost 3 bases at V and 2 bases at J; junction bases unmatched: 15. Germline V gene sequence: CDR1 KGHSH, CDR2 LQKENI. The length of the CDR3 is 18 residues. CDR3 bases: TGTGCCAGCTCACCCAGTTCCACGGGACAGCGATTTAACACTGAAGCTTTCTTT. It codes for CASSPSSTGQRFNTEAFF.

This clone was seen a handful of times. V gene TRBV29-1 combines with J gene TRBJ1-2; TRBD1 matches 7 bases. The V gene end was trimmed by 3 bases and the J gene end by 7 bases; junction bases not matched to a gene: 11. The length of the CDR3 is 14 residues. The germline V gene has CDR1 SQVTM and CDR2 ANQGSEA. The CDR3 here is CSVDQRQGVRGYTF. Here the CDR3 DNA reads TGCAGCGTTGACCAAAGACAGGGAGTGCGTGGCTACACCTTC.